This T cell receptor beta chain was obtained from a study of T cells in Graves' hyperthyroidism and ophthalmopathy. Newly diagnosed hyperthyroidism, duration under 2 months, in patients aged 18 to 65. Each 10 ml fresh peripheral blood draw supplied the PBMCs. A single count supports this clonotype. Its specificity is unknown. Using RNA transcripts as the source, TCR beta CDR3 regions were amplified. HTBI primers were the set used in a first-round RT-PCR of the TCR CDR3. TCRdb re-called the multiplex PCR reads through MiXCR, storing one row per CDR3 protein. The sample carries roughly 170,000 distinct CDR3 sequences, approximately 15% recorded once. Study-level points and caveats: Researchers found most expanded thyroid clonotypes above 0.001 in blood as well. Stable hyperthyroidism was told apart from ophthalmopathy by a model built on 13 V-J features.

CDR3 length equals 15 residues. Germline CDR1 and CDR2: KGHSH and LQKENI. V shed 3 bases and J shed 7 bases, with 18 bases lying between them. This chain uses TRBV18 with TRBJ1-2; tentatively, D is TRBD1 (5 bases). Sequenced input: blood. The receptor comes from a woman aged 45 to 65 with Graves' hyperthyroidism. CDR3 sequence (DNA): TGTGCCAGCTCACCTCCCGGTGTCCGACAGTCTGGCTACACCTTC. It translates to CASSPPGVRQSGYTF.